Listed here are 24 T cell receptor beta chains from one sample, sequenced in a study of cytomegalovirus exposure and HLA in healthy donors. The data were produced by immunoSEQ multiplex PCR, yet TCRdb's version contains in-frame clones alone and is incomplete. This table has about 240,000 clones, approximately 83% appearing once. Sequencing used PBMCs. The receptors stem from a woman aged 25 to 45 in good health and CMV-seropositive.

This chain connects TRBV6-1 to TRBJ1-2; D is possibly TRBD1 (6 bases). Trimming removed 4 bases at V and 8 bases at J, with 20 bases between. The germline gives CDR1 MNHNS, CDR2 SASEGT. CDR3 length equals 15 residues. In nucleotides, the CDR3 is TGTGCCAGCAGTGCTACAACATCCAGGGGTGGAGGCTACACCTTC. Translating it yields CASSATTSRGGGYTF.

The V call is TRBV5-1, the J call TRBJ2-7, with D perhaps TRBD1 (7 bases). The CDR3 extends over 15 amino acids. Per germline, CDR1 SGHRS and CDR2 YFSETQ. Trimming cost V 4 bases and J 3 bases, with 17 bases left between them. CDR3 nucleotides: TGCGCCAGCAGCCCGGCGGGACAGTCGAACTACGAGCAGTACTTC. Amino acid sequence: CASSPAGQSNYEQYF.

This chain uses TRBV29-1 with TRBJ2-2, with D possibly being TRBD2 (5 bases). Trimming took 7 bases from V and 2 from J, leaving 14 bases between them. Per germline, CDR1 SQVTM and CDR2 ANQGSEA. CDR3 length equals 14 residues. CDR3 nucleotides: TGCAGCGGACGAGCGAGGGATAACACCGGGGAGCTGTTTTTT. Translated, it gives CSGRARDNTGELFF.

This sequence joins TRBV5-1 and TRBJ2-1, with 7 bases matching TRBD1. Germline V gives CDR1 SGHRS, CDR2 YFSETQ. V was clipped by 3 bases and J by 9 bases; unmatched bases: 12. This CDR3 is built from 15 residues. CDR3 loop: CASSWRQGSGSEQFF. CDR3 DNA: TGCGCCAGCAGCTGGAGACAGGGATCAGGTAGTGAGCAGTTCTTC.

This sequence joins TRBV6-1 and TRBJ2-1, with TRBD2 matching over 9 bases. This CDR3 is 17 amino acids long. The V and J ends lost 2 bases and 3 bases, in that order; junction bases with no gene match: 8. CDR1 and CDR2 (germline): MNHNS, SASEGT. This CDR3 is CASSELAGVVHYNEQFF. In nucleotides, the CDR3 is TGTGCCAGCAGTGAATTAGCGGGAGTGGTACACTACAATGAGCAGTTCTTC.

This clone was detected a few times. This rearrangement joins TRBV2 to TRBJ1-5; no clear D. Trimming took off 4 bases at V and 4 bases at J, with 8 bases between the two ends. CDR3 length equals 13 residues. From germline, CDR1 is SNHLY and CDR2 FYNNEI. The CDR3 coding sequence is TGTGCCAGCAGTGGGGCAAGGAATCAGCCCCAGCATTTT. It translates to CASSGARNQPQHF.

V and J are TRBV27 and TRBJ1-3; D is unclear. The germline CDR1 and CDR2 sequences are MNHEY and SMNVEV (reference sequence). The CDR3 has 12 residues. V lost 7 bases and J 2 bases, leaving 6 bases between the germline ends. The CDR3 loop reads CASISAGNTIYF. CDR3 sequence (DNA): TGTGCCAGCATCTCGGCTGGAAACACCATATATTTT.

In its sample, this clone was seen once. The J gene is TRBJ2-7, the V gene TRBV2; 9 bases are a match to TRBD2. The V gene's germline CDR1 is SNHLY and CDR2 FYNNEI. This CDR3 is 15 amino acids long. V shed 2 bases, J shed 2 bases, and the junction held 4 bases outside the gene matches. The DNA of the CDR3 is TGTGCCAGCAGTGAACTAGCGGGAACCCCCTACGAGCAGTACTTC. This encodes CASSELAGTPYEQYF.

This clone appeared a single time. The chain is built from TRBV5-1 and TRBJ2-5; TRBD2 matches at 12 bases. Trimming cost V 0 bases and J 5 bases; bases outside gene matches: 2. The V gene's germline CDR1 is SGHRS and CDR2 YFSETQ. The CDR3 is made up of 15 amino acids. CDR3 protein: CASSLVGTSGETQYF. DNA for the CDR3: TGCGCCAGCAGCTTGGTGGGGACTAGCGGGGAGACCCAGTACTTC.

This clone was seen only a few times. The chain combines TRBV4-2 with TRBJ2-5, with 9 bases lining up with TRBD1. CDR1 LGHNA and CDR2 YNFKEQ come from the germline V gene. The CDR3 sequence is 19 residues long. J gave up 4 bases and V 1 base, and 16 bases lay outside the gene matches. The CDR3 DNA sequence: TGTGCCAGCAGCCAAGTTCCCGCAACGGGAACAGGGGGCAGAGAGACCCAGTACTTC. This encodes CASSQVPATGTGGRETQYF.

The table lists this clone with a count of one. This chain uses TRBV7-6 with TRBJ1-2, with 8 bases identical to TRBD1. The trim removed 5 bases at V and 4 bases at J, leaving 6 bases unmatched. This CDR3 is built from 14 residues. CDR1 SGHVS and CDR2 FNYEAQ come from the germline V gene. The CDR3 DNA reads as TGTGCCAGCAGCCCCCGGGACAGGACCTATGGCTACACCTTC. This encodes CASSPRDRTYGYTF.

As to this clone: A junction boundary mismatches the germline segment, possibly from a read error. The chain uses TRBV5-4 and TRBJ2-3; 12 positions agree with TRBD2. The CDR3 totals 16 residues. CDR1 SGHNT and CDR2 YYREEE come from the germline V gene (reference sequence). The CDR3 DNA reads TGTGCCAGCAGACGACTAGCGGGAGACAGCACGGATACGCAGTATTTT. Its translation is CASRRLAGDSTDTQYF.

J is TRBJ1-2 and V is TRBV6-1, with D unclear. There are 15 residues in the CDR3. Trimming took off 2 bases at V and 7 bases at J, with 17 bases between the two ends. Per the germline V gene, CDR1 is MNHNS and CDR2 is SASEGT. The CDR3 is CASSELLGGSGGYTF. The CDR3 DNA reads TGTGCCAGCAGTGAACTCCTGGGAGGTAGTGGTGGCTACACCTTC.

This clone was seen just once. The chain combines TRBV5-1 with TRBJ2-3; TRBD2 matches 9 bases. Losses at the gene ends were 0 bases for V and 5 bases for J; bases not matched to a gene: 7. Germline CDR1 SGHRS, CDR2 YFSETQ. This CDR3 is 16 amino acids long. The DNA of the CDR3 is TGCGCCAGCAGCTTGGAGGCGGGAGGGCCGAGAGATACGCAGTATTTT. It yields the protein CASSLEAGGPRDTQYF.

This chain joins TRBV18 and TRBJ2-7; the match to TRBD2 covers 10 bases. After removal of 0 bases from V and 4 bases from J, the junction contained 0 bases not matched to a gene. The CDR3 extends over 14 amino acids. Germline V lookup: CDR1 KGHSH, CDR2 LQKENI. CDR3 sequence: CASSPPSGRYEQYF. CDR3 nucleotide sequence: TGTGCCAGCTCACCACCTAGCGGGAGGTACGAGCAGTACTTC.

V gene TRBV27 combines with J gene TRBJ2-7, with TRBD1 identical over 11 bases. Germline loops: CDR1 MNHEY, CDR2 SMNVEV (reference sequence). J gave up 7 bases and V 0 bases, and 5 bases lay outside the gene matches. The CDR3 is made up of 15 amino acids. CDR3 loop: CASSLSDRGRLEQYF. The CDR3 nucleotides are TGTGCCAGCAGTTTATCGGACAGGGGGCGCCTAGAGCAGTACTTC.

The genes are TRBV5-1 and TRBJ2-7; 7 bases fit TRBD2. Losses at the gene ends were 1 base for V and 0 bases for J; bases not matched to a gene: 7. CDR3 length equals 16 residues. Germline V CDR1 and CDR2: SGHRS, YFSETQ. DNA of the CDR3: TGCGCCAGCAGCTTGTCCGCGGGAGCCCTCTCCTACGAGCAGTACTTC. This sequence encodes CASSLSAGALSYEQYF. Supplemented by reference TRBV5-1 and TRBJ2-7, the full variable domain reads KAGVTQTPRYLIKTRGQQVTLSCSPISGHRSVSWYQQTPGQGLQFLFEYFSETQRNKGNFPGRFSGRQFSNSRSEMNVSTLELGDSALYLCASSLSAGALSYEQYFGPGTRLTVT.

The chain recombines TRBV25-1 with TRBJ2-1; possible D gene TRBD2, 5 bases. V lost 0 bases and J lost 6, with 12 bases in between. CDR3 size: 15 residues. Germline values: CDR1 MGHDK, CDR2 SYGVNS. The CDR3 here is CASSEYFPEGNEQFF. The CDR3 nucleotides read TGTGCCAGCAGTGAATATTTCCCAGAGGGCAATGAGCAGTTCTTC.

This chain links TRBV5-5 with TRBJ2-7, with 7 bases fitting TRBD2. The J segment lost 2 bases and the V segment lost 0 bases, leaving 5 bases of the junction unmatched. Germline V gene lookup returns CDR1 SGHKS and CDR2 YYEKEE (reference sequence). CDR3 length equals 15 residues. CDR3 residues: CASSLVAGTTYEQYF. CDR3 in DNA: TGTGCCAGCAGCTTGGTAGCGGGTACGACCTACGAGCAGTACTTC.

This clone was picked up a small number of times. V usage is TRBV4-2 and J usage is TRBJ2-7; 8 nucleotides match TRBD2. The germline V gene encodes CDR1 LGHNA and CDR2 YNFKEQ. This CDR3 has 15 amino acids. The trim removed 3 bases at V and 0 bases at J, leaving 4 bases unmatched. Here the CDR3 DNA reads TGTGCCAGCAGCCAGAACAGCGGGAGCTCCTACGAGCAGTACTTC. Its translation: CASSQNSGSSYEQYF.

The CDR3 here is CASSIRGDGNIQYF. The CDR3 DNA reads as TGTGCCAGTAGTATCCGGGGTGACGGAAACATTCAGTACTTC. The rearrangement uses TRBV19 and TRBJ2-4, with D possibly being TRBD2 (5 bases). Germline V gives CDR1 LNHDA, CDR2 SQIVND (reference sequence). Trimming removed 3 bases from V and 6 bases from J, with 12 bases in between. The CDR3 has 14 residues.

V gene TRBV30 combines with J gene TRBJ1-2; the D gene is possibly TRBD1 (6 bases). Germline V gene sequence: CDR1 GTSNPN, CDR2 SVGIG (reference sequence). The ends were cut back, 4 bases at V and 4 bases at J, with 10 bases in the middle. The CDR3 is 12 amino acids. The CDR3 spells CAWTGDVYGYTF. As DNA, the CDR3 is TGTGCCTGGACAGGGGACGTCTATGGCTACACCTTC.

The CDR3 DNA reads TGTGCCAGCAGCCCAGGACAGGGACTCTCTGACTATGGCTACACCTTC. It translates to CASSPGQGLSDYGYTF. V is TRBV5-5 and J is TRBJ1-2; TRBD1 agrees at 8 bases. The germline V gene encodes CDR1 SGHKS and CDR2 YYEKEE (reference sequence). V lost 4 bases, J lost 3 bases, and 11 bases stayed unmatched. The length of the CDR3 is 16 residues.

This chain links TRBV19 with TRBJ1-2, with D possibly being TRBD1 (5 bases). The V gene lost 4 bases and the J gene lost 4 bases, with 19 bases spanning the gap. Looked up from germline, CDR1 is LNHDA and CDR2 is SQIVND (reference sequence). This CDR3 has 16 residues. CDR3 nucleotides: TGTGCCAGTAGTACTACACGCGCTGGACATGCCTATGGCTACACCTTC. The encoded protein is CASSTTRAGHAYGYTF.